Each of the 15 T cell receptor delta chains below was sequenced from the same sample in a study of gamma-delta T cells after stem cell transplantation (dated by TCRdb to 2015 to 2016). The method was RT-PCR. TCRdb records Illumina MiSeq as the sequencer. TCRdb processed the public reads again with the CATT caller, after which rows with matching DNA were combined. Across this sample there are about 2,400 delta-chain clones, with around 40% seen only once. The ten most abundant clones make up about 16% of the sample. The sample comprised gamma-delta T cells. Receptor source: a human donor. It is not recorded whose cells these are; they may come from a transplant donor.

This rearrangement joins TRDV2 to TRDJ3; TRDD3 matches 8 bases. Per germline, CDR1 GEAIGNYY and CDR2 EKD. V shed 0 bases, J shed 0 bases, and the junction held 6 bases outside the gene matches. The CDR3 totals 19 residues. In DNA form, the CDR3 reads TGTGCCTGTGACACCGTTCTGGGGGACATCTCCTGGGACACCCGACAGATGTTTTTC. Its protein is CACDTVLGDISWDTRQMFF.

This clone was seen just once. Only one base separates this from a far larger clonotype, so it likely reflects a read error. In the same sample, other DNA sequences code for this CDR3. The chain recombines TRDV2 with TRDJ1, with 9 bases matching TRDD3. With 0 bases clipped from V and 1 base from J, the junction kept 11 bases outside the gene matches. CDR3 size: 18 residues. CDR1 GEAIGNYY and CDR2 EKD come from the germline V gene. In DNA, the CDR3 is TGTGCCTGTGACACCCTGTCCGTCCTGGGGGATGCCACCGATAAACTCATCTTT. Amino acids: CACDTLSVLGDATDKLIF.

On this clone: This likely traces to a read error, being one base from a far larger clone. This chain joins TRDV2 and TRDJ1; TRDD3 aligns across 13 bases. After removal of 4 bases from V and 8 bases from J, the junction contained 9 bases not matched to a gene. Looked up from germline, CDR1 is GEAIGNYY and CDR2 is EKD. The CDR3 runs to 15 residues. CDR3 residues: CACEELGDTRVKLIF. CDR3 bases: TGTGCCTGTGAAGAACTGGGGGATACGCGCGTAAAACTCATCTTT.

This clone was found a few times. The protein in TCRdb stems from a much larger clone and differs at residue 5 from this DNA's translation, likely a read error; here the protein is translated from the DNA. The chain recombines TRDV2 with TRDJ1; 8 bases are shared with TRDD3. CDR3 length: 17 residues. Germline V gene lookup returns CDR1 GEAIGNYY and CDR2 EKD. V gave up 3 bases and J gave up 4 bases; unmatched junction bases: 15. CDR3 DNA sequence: TGTGCCTGTGACTGGGTCGGGATACGCGGGGCCCTCGATAAACTCATCTTT. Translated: CACDWVGIRGALDKLIF.

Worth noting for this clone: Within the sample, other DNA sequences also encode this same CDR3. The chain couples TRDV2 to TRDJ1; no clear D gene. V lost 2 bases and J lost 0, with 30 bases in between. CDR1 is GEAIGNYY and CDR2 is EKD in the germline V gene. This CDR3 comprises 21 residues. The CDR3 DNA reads TGTGCCTGTGACATCGTACCCACGGGCGAGGGTCTACCCCTGTACACCGATAAACTCATCTTT. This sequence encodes CACDIVPTGEGLPLYTDKLIF.

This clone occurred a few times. CDR3 nucleotides: TGTGCCTGTGACACTCCTCCAATGGGGGATGTTTCCTGTGACACCCGCCCGATGTTTTTC. Translating gives CACDTPPMGDVSCDTRPMFF. The chain employs TRDV2 and TRDJ3; 8 nucleotides agree with TRDD3. The V segment lost 1 base and the J segment 18 bases; nucleotides outside the gene matches: 28. CDR3 size: 20 residues. Looked up from germline, CDR1 is GEAIGNYY and CDR2 is EKD.

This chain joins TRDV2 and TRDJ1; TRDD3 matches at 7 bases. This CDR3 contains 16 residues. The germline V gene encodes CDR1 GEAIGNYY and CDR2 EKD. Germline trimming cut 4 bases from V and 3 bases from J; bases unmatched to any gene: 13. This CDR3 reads CACERLGGGYADKLIF. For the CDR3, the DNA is TGTGCCTGTGAGAGGCTGGGGGGGGGCTACGCCGATAAACTCATCTTT.

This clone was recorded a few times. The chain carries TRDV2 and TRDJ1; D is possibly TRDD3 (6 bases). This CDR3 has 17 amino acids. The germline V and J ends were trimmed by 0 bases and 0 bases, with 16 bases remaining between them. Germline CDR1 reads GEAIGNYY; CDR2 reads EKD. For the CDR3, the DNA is TGTGCCTGTGACACCTTATTACTGGGTGAGTACACCGATAAACTCATCTTT. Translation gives CACDTLLLGEYTDKLIF.

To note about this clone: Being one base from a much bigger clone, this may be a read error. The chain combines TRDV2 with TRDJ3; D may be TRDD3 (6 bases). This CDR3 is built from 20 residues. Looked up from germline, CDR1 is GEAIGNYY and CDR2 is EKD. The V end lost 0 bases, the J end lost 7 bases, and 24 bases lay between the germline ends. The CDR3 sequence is CACDTGFGGLERCDTRQMFF. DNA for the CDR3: TGTGCCTGTGACACCGGCTTTGGGGGTTTAGAGCGCTGTGACACCCGACAGATGTTTTTC.

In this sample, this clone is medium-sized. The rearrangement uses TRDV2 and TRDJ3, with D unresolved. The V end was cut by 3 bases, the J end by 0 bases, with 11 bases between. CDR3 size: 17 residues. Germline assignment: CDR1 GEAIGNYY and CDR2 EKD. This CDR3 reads CACDSASSSWDTRQMFF. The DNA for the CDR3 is TGTGCCTGTGACTCCGCGTCGAGCTCCTGGGACACCCGACAGATGTTTTTC.

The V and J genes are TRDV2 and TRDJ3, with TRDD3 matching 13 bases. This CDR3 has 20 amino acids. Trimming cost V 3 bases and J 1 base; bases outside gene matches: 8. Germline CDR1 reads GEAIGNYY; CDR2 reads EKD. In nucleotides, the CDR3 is TGTGCCTGTGACCCCTTTACTGGGGGATACGCTTCCTGGGACACCCGACAGATGTTTTTC. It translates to CACDPFTGGYASWDTRQMFF.

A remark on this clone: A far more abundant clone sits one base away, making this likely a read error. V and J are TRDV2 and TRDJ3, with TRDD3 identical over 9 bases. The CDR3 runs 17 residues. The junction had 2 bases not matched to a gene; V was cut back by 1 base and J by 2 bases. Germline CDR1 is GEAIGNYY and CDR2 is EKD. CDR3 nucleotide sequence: TGTGCCTGTGACACGACTGGGGGACCCTGGGACACCCGACAGATGTTTTTC. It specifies CACDTTGGPWDTRQMFF.

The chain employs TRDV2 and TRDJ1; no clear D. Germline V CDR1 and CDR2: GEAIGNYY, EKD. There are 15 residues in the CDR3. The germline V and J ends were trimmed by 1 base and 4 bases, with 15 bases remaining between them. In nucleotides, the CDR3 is TGTGCCTGTGACACGTTAGGTCGTAACATCGATAAACTCATCTTT. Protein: CACDTLGRNIDKLIF.

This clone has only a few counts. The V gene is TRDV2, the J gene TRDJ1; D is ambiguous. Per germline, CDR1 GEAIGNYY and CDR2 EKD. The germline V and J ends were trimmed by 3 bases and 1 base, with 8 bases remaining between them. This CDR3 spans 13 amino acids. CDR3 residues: CACDAITTDKLIF. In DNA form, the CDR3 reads TGTGCCTGTGACGCGATCACCACCGATAAACTCATCTTT.

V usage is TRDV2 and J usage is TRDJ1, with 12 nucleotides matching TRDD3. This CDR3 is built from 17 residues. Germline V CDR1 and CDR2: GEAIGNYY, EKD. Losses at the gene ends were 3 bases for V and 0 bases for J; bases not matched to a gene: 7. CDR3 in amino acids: CACDLLGDTSDTDKLIF. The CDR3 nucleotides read TGTGCCTGTGACCTACTGGGGGATACATCGGACACCGATAAACTCATCTTT.